The 28 T cell receptor beta chains reported below all come from one sample, sequenced in a study of OX40 agonist ivuxolimab in advanced cancers. Method: immunoSEQ multiplex PCR; TCRdb's copy keeps in-frame clones and lacks some. Of 70,000 or so clones detected, just over 90% appear once; the ten largest clones hold around 0.31%. Material: CD4+ or CD8+ T cells sorted from blood, obtained in a trial of the OX40 agonist ivuxolimab. The receptors originated from an adult with an advanced solid tumor such as melanoma, head and neck, liver or kidney cancer.

V is TRBV28 and J is TRBJ1-2; D is uncertain. The ends were cut back, 4 bases at V and 8 bases at J, with 11 bases in the middle. CDR3 length: 12 amino acids. Looked up from germline, CDR1 is MDHEN and CDR2 is SYDVKM. In nucleotides, the CDR3 is TGTGCCAGCAGTTCCCCATCCTTCGGCTACACCTTC. Its protein product is CASSSPSFGYTF.

The V gene is TRBV6-5, the J gene TRBJ1-1, with D possibly matching TRBD1 (5 bases). V shed 1 base and J shed 6 bases, with 12 bases lying between them. The germline V gene has CDR1 MNHEY and CDR2 SVGAGI. The CDR3 runs 14 residues. The CDR3 coding sequence is TGTGCCAGCAGTTACTTTCAGGGAGGCGCTGAAGCTTTCTTT. It encodes CASSYFQGGAEAFF.

The chain combines TRBV19 with TRBJ2-7, with 9 bases lining up with TRBD1. CDR3 size: 16 residues. The V gene's germline CDR1 is LNHDA and CDR2 SQIVND (reference sequence). V dropped 5 bases and J dropped 1; count of bases not matched to a gene: 9. In nucleotides, the CDR3 is TGTGCCAGTAGTCTTCACCCGGGACAGGGTTCCTACGAGCAGTACTTC. Amino acid sequence: CASSLHPGQGSYEQYF.

This chain connects TRBV30 to TRBJ1-3; no definite D call. CDR3 length equals 15 residues. CDR1 GTSNPN and CDR2 SVGIG come from the germline V gene (reference sequence). V lost 4 bases and J lost 2, with 15 bases in between. The CDR3 loop reads CAWNKGLPPGNTIYF. The CDR3 nucleotides are TGTGCCTGGAACAAAGGACTGCCGCCTGGAAACACCATATATTTT.

V is TRBV4-1 and J is TRBJ2-3, with unresolved D. CDR1 MGHRA and CDR2 YSYEKL come from the germline V gene. The CDR3 spans 14 residues. V was shortened by 1 base and J by 4 bases, with 9 bases between the two germline ends. Here the CDR3 reads CASSQGGVADTQYF. CDR3 in DNA: TGCGCCAGCAGCCAAGGAGGCGTGGCAGATACGCAGTATTTT.

This sequence joins TRBV5-6 and TRBJ1-2; 7 bases are shared with TRBD1. The CDR3 extends over 15 amino acids. The trim removed 1 base at V and 4 bases at J, leaving 7 bases unmatched. In germline, CDR1 is SGHDT, CDR2 YYEEEE. The CDR3: CASSLSGGMGYGYTF. The DNA of the CDR3 is TGTGCCAGCAGCTTGTCAGGGGGAATGGGCTATGGCTACACCTTC. The variable domain in full, completed from reference TRBV5-6 and TRBJ1-2, reads DAGVTQSPTHLIKTRGQQVTLRCSPKSGHDTVSWYQQALGQGPQFIFQYYEEEERQRGNFPDRFSGHQFPNYSSELNVNALLLGDSALYLCASSLSGGMGYGYTFGSGTRLTVV.

This clone showed up just once. CDR3 protein: CSAGDDYGYTF. The CDR3 DNA sequence: TGCAGTGCCGGGGACGACTATGGCTACACCTTC. This chain joins TRBV20-1 and TRBJ1-2; D is possibly TRBD1 (5 bases). CDR3 length: 11 amino acids. The germline gives CDR1 DFQATT, CDR2 SNEGSKA (reference sequence). The V end was cut by 6 bases, the J end by 3 bases, with 8 bases between.

The V call is TRBV5-1, the J call TRBJ1-1, with D possibly being TRBD1 (5 bases). Per germline, CDR1 SGHRS and CDR2 YFSETQ. V dropped 4 bases and J dropped 4 bases, with 11 bases sitting between them. There are 13 residues in the CDR3. This CDR3 reads CASSPAGFTEAFF. CDR3 nucleotides: TGCGCCAGCAGCCCCGCAGGGTTCACTGAAGCTTTCTTT.

The chain couples TRBV7-6 to TRBJ1-3, with D possibly matching TRBD1 (5 bases). This CDR3 contains 15 residues. V lost 0 bases to trimming and J lost 0 bases, with 6 bases between them. Germline assignment: CDR1 SGHVS and CDR2 FNYEAQ. CDR3 residues: CASSLARGSGNTIYF. The CDR3 coding sequence is TGTGCCAGCAGCTTAGCTAGGGGCTCTGGAAACACCATATATTTT.

This chain connects TRBV9 to TRBJ2-3; D unresolved. Germline values: CDR1 SGDLS, CDR2 YYNGEE. The CDR3 is made up of 15 amino acids. V lost 0 bases and J 0 bases, leaving 8 bases between the germline ends. The CDR3 nucleotides are TGTGCCAGCAGCGTAGGGCCTCAGAGCACAGATACGCAGTATTTT. Translation gives CASSVGPQSTDTQYF.

The CDR3 nucleotides are TGTGCCAGTAGTCACCGGGACACTGAAGCTTTCTTT. As protein: CASSHRDTEAFF. The rearrangement joins TRBV19 to TRBJ1-1; no definite D call. Trimming removed 5 bases from V and 3 bases from J, with 7 bases in between. The CDR3 is 12 amino acids. Germline V gene lookup returns CDR1 LNHDA and CDR2 SQIVND (reference sequence).

This clone was seen a few times. The chain carries TRBV11-3 and TRBJ2-1, with D perhaps matching TRBD1 or TRBD2 (5 bases each). The CDR3 totals 14 residues. Germline lookup yields CDR1 SGHNT and CDR2 YENEEA. The germline V and J ends were trimmed by 5 bases and 7 bases, with 15 bases remaining between them. This CDR3 reads CASSKGPGGNEQFF. The CDR3 DNA reads TGTGCCAGCAGCAAGGGACCGGGCGGTAATGAGCAGTTCTTC.

This clone was seen once. The chain joins TRBV19 to TRBJ2-7; D is perhaps TRBD1 (5 bases). Germline V gene lookup returns CDR1 LNHDA and CDR2 SQIVND (reference sequence). With 5 bases removed from V and 2 bases from J, the gap between germline ends came to 19 bases. The CDR3 sequence is 16 residues long. CDR3 amino acids: CASSVKGLTQAYEQYF. The CDR3 DNA reads TGTGCCAGTAGTGTTAAGGGGCTGACCCAAGCCTACGAGCAGTACTTC.

This chain connects TRBV28 to TRBJ2-5, with D perhaps TRBD1 or TRBD2 (5 bases each). Deletions cut 9 bases from V and 5 bases from J, with 13 bases between. The germline V gene encodes CDR1 MDHEN and CDR2 SYDVKM. The CDR3 contains 12 residues. CDR3 bases: TGTGCCAGTAGAGGGGTATTTGAGACCCAGTACTTC. Its translation: CASRGVFETQYF.

The genes are TRBV5-1 and TRBJ2-2; possible D gene TRBD2, 6 bases. The CDR3 runs to 15 residues. Trimming pared 9 bases from V and 6 bases from J, leaving 21 bases between. Germline lookup yields CDR1 SGHRS and CDR2 YFSETQ. The CDR3: CATMRELAASGELFF. In DNA form, the CDR3 reads TGCGCCACCATGAGGGAACTAGCCGCATCCGGGGAGCTGTTTTTT.

Regarding this clone: Lacking the conserved final phenylalanine or tryptophan, this CDR3 likely reflects a read error. The rearrangement joins TRBV6-5 to TRBJ2-7, with D possibly matching TRBD1 (5 bases). Germline-derived CDR1 and CDR2 are MNHEY and SVGAGI. Trimming stripped 6 bases from V and 6 bases from J, with 21 bases between. CDR3 size: 15 residues. CDR3 sequence reads: CASRPPGHWSGEQYL. The CDR3, as DNA: TGTGCCAGCAGACCCCCCGGACACTGGTCGGGCGAGCAGTACCTC.

The chain employs TRBV19 and TRBJ1-2; possible D gene TRBD1, 5 bases. V gave up 8 bases and J gave up 0 bases, with 13 bases separating them. This CDR3 has 14 residues. Germline assignment: CDR1 LNHDA and CDR2 SQIVND (reference sequence). CDR3 sequence: CASVRKGANYGYTF. The DNA for the CDR3 is TGTGCCAGTGTGCGGAAAGGGGCTAACTATGGCTACACCTTC.

V gene TRBV7-9 combines with J gene TRBJ2-3, with 7 bases fitting TRBD2. This CDR3 is 15 amino acids long. J was trimmed by 0 bases and V by 5 bases; bases with no gene match: 5. Germline lookup yields CDR1 SEHNR and CDR2 FQNEAQ (reference sequence). The CDR3 reads CASSESGTSTDTQYF. CDR3 DNA sequence: TGTGCCAGCAGCGAAAGCGGGACTAGCACAGATACGCAGTATTTT. The entire variable domain, with the rest obtained from reference TRBV7-9 and TRBJ2-3, is as follows: DTGVSQNPRHKITKRGQNVTFRCDPISEHNRLYWYRQTLGQGPEFLTYFQNEAQLEKSRLLSDRFSAERPKGSFSTLEIQRTEQGDSAMYLCASSESGTSTDTQYFGPGTRLTVL.

V gene TRBV5-1 combines with J gene TRBJ1-1; D is perhaps TRBD1 (6 bases). Trimming shortened V by 4 bases and J by 10 bases, and 23 bases separated the two germline ends. The CDR3 is made up of 15 amino acids. The germline CDR1 and CDR2 sequences are SGHRS and YFSETQ. The CDR3 nucleotides are TGCGCCAGCAGCCCCGATGGGGGGGGCAGGTTTGGAGCTTTCTTT. Translation: CASSPDGGGRFGAFF. The full variable domain, rest sourced from reference TRBV5-1 and TRBJ1-1, is KAGVTQTPRYLIKTRGQQVTLSCSPISGHRSVSWYQQTPGQGLQFLFEYFSETQRNKGNFPGRFSGRQFSNSRSEMNVSTLELGDSALYLCASSPDGGGRFGAFFGQGTRLTVV.

The V gene is TRBV19, the J gene TRBJ1-2; D possibly corresponds to TRBD1 (6 bases). Germline CDR1 reads LNHDA; CDR2 reads SQIVND (reference sequence). V gave up 5 bases and J gave up 3 bases, with 13 bases separating them. The CDR3 loop spans 14 amino acids. CDR3 DNA sequence: TGTGCCAGTAGTGAACAGGGAACCTACTATGGCTACACCTTC. Protein product: CASSEQGTYYGYTF.

CDR3 DNA sequence: TGTGCCAGCAGTACAGGGGGGAGAGTCTACGAGCAGTACTTC. Protein sequence: CASSTGGRVYEQYF. The V call is TRBV28, the J call TRBJ2-7, with TRBD1 matching over 8 bases. Germline CDR1 MDHEN, CDR2 SYDVKM. The length of the CDR3 is 14 residues. After removal of 5 bases from V and 3 bases from J, the junction contained 6 bases not matched to a gene.

The chain recombines TRBV6-5 with TRBJ2-1; 7 bases fit TRBD1. Germline loops: CDR1 MNHEY, CDR2 SVGAGI. V dropped 6 bases and J dropped 5; count of bases not matched to a gene: 4. The CDR3 consists of 13 residues. CDR3 sequence reads: CASRADRNNEQFF. The CDR3 coding sequence is TGTGCCAGCAGGGCGGACAGGAACAATGAGCAGTTCTTC.

In the case of this clone: The sample carries other DNA sequences with the same CDR3. The chain recombines TRBV10-2 with TRBJ1-5, with 9 bases identical to TRBD1. The CDR3 contains 17 residues. The germline CDR1 and CDR2 sequences are WSHSY and SAAADI. V was clipped by 4 bases and J by 2 bases; unmatched bases: 9. DNA of the CDR3: TGCGCCAGCAGTGTGGGGACAGGGCGTCCGGGCAATCAGCCCCAGCATTTT. Translating gives CASSVGTGRPGNQPQHF.

This clone was observed a single time. The chain has TRBV2 and TRBJ2-7, with 8 bases matching TRBD2. The CDR3 is 14 amino acids. Germline trimming cut 8 bases from V and 3 bases from J; bases unmatched to any gene: 9. Germline assignment: CDR1 SNHLY and CDR2 FYNNEI. DNA for the CDR3: TGTGCCAGCGTCGGGGGGGGAGTCGTCTACGAGCAGTACTTC. Protein sequence: CASVGGGVVYEQYF. Complete variable domain (other parts from reference TRBV2 and TRBJ2-7): EPEVTQTPSHQVTQMGQEVILRCVPISNHLYFYWYRQILGQKVEFLVSFYNNEISEKSEIFDDQFSVERPDGSNFTLKIRSTKLEDSAMYFCASVGGGVVYEQYFGPGTRLTVT.

This clone was seen just once. V usage is TRBV6-6 and J usage is TRBJ1-3; D not resolved. CDR1 is MNHNY and CDR2 is SVGAGI in the germline V gene (reference sequence). The CDR3 has 15 residues. With 10 bases removed from V and 2 bases from J, the gap between germline ends came to 18 bases. Here the CDR3 reads CATSPQTSPGNTIYF. CDR3 coding DNA: TGTGCCACCTCCCCCCAAACCTCTCCTGGAAACACCATATATTTT.

The rearrangement links TRBV5-1 to TRBJ2-2; 14 bases map to TRBD2. CDR1 and CDR2 (germline): SGHRS, YFSETQ. The CDR3 totals 18 residues. V lost 2 bases, J lost 0 bases, and 3 bases stayed unmatched. This CDR3 is CASSLGTSGSANTGELFF. The DNA of the CDR3 is TGCGCCAGCAGCTTAGGGACTAGCGGGAGTGCGAACACCGGGGAGCTGTTTTTT. Together with reference TRBV5-1 and TRBJ2-2, the CDR3 gives the full variable domain: KAGVTQTPRYLIKTRGQQVTLSCSPISGHRSVSWYQQTPGQGLQFLFEYFSETQRNKGNFPGRFSGRQFSNSRSEMNVSTLELGDSALYLCASSLGTSGSANTGELFFGEGSRLTVL.

This clone was observed a single time. The chain is built from TRBV4-2 and TRBJ2-7; D is possibly TRBD1 (5 bases). The CDR3 contains 18 residues. The V gene lost 0 bases and the J gene lost 0 bases, with 18 bases spanning the gap. The germline CDR1 and CDR2 sequences are LGHNA and YNFKEQ. The CDR3 nucleotides are TGTGCCAGCAGCCAAGATTCTGGTAGGGGTGTGAGCTCCTACGAGCAGTACTTC. Amino acid sequence: CASSQDSGRGVSSYEQYF.

V gene TRBV11-3 combines with J gene TRBJ2-1; weak D call: TRBD2 (6 bases). Germline V CDR1 and CDR2: SGHNT, YENEEA. CDR3 size: 14 residues. V was cut by 3 bases and J by 7 bases, with 13 bases left in between. The CDR3 nucleotides read TGTGCCAGCAGCTTGGGAGGTCTTAGGAATGAGCAGTTCTTC. Encoded protein: CASSLGGLRNEQFF.